This is a list of T cell receptor beta chains from one sample in a study of blood T cell repertoires in COVID-19. Using immunoSEQ multiplex PCR, the repertoire was profiled, and TCRdb retains in-frame clones only, with some absent. This repertoire shows hundreds of thousands of clones, more than 75% found once; its top ten account for about 6%. Sequenced: peripheral blood. The receptor set was obtained from a woman aged 45-60 years with COVID-19, enrolled during active disease. The CDR3 runs from the conserved cysteine through the conserved F or W. Each record gives: V gene, clone size, D gene, CDR3 length, J gene, CDR3 protein, CDR3 DNA. The D gene is left open where the match is weak. Rows may omit the clone size; those that give it use once, few, many or a size class.

TRBV3-1/TRBV3-2	few	NA	13	TRBJ1-1	CASSQDSTRRAFF	TGTGCCAGCAGCCAAGACTCGACAAGGCGCGCTTTCTTT
TRBV2	NA	NA	15	TRBJ2-1	CASSESTGPYNEQFF	TGTGCCAGCAGTGAAAGTACAGGTCCCTACAATGAGCAGTTCTTC
TRBV19	NA	NA	13	TRBJ2-1	CASTTSGIYEQFF	TGTGCCAGTACGACGTCGGGTATCTATGAGCAGTTCTTC
TRBV29-1	NA	NA	13	TRBJ1-1	CSVEGRGALGAFF	TGCAGCGTTGAAGGGAGGGGCGCCCTGGGAGCTTTCTTT
TRBV5-1	NA	NA	14	TRBJ1-5	CASSLSGVDQPQHF	TGCGCCAGCAGCTTATCAGGGGTAGATCAGCCCCAGCATTTT
TRBV7-9	NA	TRBD1	19	TRBJ2-6	CASSLGSRDSRSGANVLTF	TGTGCCAGCAGCTTAGGATCCCGGGACAGCCGCTCTGGGGCCAACGTCCTGACTTTC
TRBV5-1	NA	TRBD2	16	TRBJ2-3	CASSRRSGTSTDTQYF	TGCGCCAGCAGCCGAAGGAGCGGGACTAGCACAGATACGCAGTATTTT
TRBV5-1	NA	TRBD1	17	TRBJ2-3	CASSLAGTGSSADTQYF	TGCGCCAGCAGCTTGGCCGGGACAGGGAGTTCGGCAGATACGCAGTATTTT
TRBV5-5	NA	NA	15	TRBJ2-4	CASSLGAGRLNIQYF	TGTGCCAGCAGCTTGGGGGCGGGCCGCTTAAACATTCAGTACTTC
TRBV4-1	NA	TRBD1	17	TRBJ1-5	CASSQGAGGVLAWPQHF	TGCGCCAGCAGCCAAGGTGCAGGGGGCGTCCTGGCGTGGCCCCAGCATTTT
TRBV7-2	NA	NA	17	TRBJ1-6	CASSLVTGSSYNSPLHF	TGTGCCAGCAGCTTAGTAACAGGGAGCTCCTATAATTCACCCCTCCACTTT
TRBV5-1	NA	NA	14	TRBJ2-1	CASSLAQAYNEQFF	TGCGCCAGCAGCCTGGCCCAGGCATACAATGAGCAGTTCTTC
TRBV5-1	NA	TRBD1	15	TRBJ2-7	CASSRTGTGLYEQYF	TGCGCCAGCAGCCGGACCGGGACAGGCCTCTACGAGCAGTACTTC
TRBV3-1/TRBV3-2	NA	TRBD2	16	TRBJ2-1	CASSQGAGGPYNEQFF	TGTGCCAGCAGCCAAGGAGCGGGAGGGCCCTACAATGAGCAGTTCTTC
TRBV5-6	NA	NA	13	TRBJ2-7	CASRTIRGHEQYF	TGTGCCAGCAGAACGATTAGAGGCCACGAGCAGTACTTC
TRBV6-5	NA	TRBD1	15	TRBJ1-6	CASSQDRGINSPLHF	TGTGCCAGCAGTCAGGACAGGGGGATTAATTCACCCCTCCACTTT
TRBV19	NA	TRBD1	15	TRBJ1-3	CASTRTGVSGNTIYF	TGTGCCAGTACTCGGACAGGCGTCTCTGGAAACACCATATATTTT
TRBV6-5	NA	NA	15	TRBJ2-1	CASSYSTARANEQFF	TGTGCCAGCAGTTACTCGACGGCCAGGGCTAATGAGCAGTTCTTC
TRBV18	NA	NA	18	TRBJ2-4	CASSPPIVQGLAKNIQYF	TGTGCCAGCTCACCACCGATAGTTCAGGGTTTAGCCAAAAACATTCAGTACTTC
TRBV7-9	NA	TRBD2	16	TRBJ2-2	CASSYFGLVNTGELFF	TGTGCCAGCAGCTACTTTGGACTAGTGAACACCGGGGAGCTGTTTTTT
TRBV7-9	NA	NA	16	TRBJ2-5	CASSLPGRGSQETQYF	TGTGCCAGCAGCTTGCCGGGGAGGGGGTCCCAAGAGACCCAGTACTTC
TRBV7-2	NA	NA	14	TRBJ1-6	CASSLVRGKSPLHF	TGTGCCAGCAGTCTCGTTCGTGGCAAGTCACCCCTCCACTTT
TRBV25-1	NA	NA	13	TRBJ2-7	CASSEFLPSEQYF	TGTGCCAGCAGTGAATTCCTCCCCTCGGAGCAGTACTTC
TRBV29-1	NA	TRBD1	12	TRBJ2-5	CSVLTGGETQYF	TGCAGCGTATTAACAGGGGGAGAGACCCAGTACTTC
TRBV10-2	NA	TRBD1	15	TRBJ1-5	CASRDGQVSNQPQHF	TGCGCCAGCAGAGACGGACAGGTTAGCAATCAGCCCCAGCATTTT
TRBV6-5	NA	TRBD1	15	TRBJ1-1	CASSYSAPGQGAAFF	TGTGCCAGCAGTTATTCAGCCCCGGGACAGGGGGCAGCTTTCTTT
TRBV7-3	NA	TRBD2	15	TRBJ2-1	CASSSGTSSYNEQFF	TGTGCCAGCAGCTCAGGGACTAGCTCCTACAATGAGCAGTTCTTC
TRBV9	NA	TRBD1	13	TRBJ1-1	CASSTRDRGEAFF	TGTGCCAGCAGCACCCGGGACAGGGGAGAAGCTTTCTTT
TRBV6-5	few	TRBD1	14	TRBJ1-2	CASSTGGTNYGYTF	TGTGCCAGCAGCACAGGGGGCACTAACTATGGCTACACCTTC
TRBV4-2	NA	NA	16	TRBJ2-1	CASSQVGPAGYNEQFF	TGTGCCAGCAGCCAAGTAGGTCCTGCGGGCTACAATGAGCAGTTCTTC
TRBV9	NA	TRBD2	16	TRBJ2-7	CASSVGGGRPPYEQYF	TGTGCCAGCAGCGTAGGTGGCGGGAGGCCTCCCTACGAGCAGTACTTC
TRBV5-1	NA	NA	15	TRBJ2-1	CASSLVRGPYNEQFF	TGCGCCAGCAGCCTCGTCAGGGGCCCCTACAATGAGCAGTTCTTC
TRBV10-2	NA	TRBD1	16	TRBJ1-1	CASSVTGLLVRTEAFF	TGCGCCAGCAGCGTGACAGGGTTGTTGGTTCGCACTGAAGCTTTCTTT
TRBV27	NA	NA	15	TRBJ1-2	CASSPSGTWGEGYTF	TGTGCCAGCAGTCCCTCCGGGACATGGGGAGAGGGCTACACCTTC
TRBV5-5	NA	NA	14	TRBJ2-2	CASSLITGTGELFF	TGTGCCAGCAGCTTGATCACGGGGACCGGGGAGCTGTTTTTT
TRBV6-1	NA	NA	14	TRBJ1-1	CASSVERDGSGAFF	TGTGCCAGCAGTGTAGAAAGGGATGGGAGCGGAGCTTTCTTT
TRBV12-2	NA	NA	20	TRBJ2-2	CASRPEPGGVAASNTGELFF	TGTGCAAGTCGCCCAGAACCTGGGGGGGTAGCGGCGTCGAACACCGGGGAGCTGTTTTTT
TRBV6-5	NA	TRBD2	12	TRBJ2-5	CASRGGRETQYF	TGTGCCAGCCGGGGGGGGCGAGAGACCCAGTACTTC
TRBV5-8	NA	NA	13	TRBJ1-5	CASTSGHGQPQHF	TGTGCCAGCACGAGCGGTCACGGTCAGCCCCAGCATTTT
TRBV13	NA	TRBD1	19	TRBJ1-1	CASSGMITGEPGENTEAFF	TGTGCCAGCAGCGGCATGATTACAGGGGAACCTGGAGAGAACACTGAAGCTTTCTTT
TRBV19	NA	TRBD1	14	TRBJ1-2	CASSPGQGSGGYTF	TGTGCCAGTAGTCCGGGACAGGGGTCGGGCGGCTACACCTTC
TRBV27	NA	NA	12	TRBJ2-7	CASSADGYEQYF	TGTGCCAGCTCCGCCGACGGGTACGAGCAGTACTTC
TRBV5-1	once	NA	15	TRBJ2-1	CASSLVQGRYNEQFF	TGCGCCAGCAGCTTGGTTCAGGGGCGCTACAATGAGCAGTTCTTC
TRBV2	few	NA	16	TRBJ1-5	CASSGSIRGINQPQHF	TGTGCCAGCAGTGGATCAATCAGGGGTATCAATCAGCCCCAGCATTTT
TRBV6-5	once	NA	14	TRBJ1-1	CASSRTTGLTEAFF	TGTGCCAGCAGTCGTACTACAGGGTTAACTGAAGCTTTCTTT
TRBV4-3	once	TRBD1	16	TRBJ2-7	CASSRGGGTGAAEQYF	TGCGCCAGCAGCCGAGGGGGTGGGACAGGGGCGGCCGAGCAGTACTTC
TRBV19	NA	TRBD1	16	TRBJ1-2	CASSTPGQGALYGYTF	TGTGCCAGTAGTACACCCGGACAGGGGGCTCTCTATGGCTACACCTTC
TRBV3-1/TRBV3-2	NA	NA	18	TRBJ1-3	CASSQGLGGGDSGNTIYF	TGTGCCAGCAGCCAGGGGTTAGGTGGGGGGGACTCTGGAAACACCATATATTTT
TRBV9	NA	NA	15	TRBJ1-2	CASSVRGGANYGYTF	TGTGCCAGCAGCGTAAGGGGGGGCGCTAACTATGGCTACACCTTC
TRBV3-1/TRBV3-2	NA	TRBD1	15	TRBJ1-1	CASSHQGARNTEAFF	TGTGCCAGCAGCCATCAGGGGGCGCGGAACACTGAAGCTTTCTTT
TRBV4-1	NA	NA	15	TRBJ1-1	CASSQDRGRVPEAFF	TGCGCCAGCAGCCAAGATCGCGGCAGGGTCCCTGAAGCTTTCTTT
TRBV19	few	NA	16	TRBJ2-1	CASSILASSGLNEQFF	TGTGCCAGTAGTATCCTAGCGTCCTCAGGGCTGAATGAGCAGTTCTTC
TRBV5-1	NA	NA	15	TRBJ2-1	CASSRGDTSYNEQFF	TGCGCCAGCAGCCGGGGAGATACCTCCTACAATGAGCAGTTCTTC
TRBV6-2/TRBV6-3	NA	NA	14	TRBJ2-7	CASTPGGFASEQYF	TGTGCCAGCACCCCTGGGGGCTTCGCCTCCGAGCAGTACTTC